This T cell receptor (beta chain) was identified during a study of shared clonotypes between healthy human individuals. Across the study: The plates for each donor numbered three CD4 naive, three CD4 memory, two CD8 naive and one CD8 memory. Points from the study as a whole: As a rule, naive subsets had a larger estimated richness than memory subsets. Clonotypes not shared had lower generation probabilities than those common to all four donors.

As to this clone: Its antigen is undetermined.

Data came from immunoSEQ multiplex PCR; TCRdb stores just in-frame clones and leaves some out. The table has millions of clones, 85% to 95% seen once. The CDR3 sequence is 15 residues long. V lost 0 bases and J lost 4; bases outside the gene matches: 4. Germline loops: CDR1 SGHTS, CDR2 YDEGEE. A split of CD4+ cells into CD45RA+ naive and CD45RA-negative memory subsets was performed. The chain uses TRBV5-8 and TRBJ1-5, with 7 nucleotides matching TRBD1. This sequence was found in a man between 18 and 35 years old in good health. Source material: naive CD4+ T cells sorted from blood. Subset specified: CD45RA+ positively selected. The chain's CDR3 is CASSLGLQGNQPQHF. The CDR3 nucleotides are TGTGCCAGCAGCTTGGGTTTACAGGGGAATCAGCCCCAGCATTTT. The whole variable domain, remainder taken from reference TRBV5-8 and TRBJ1-5, is EAGVTQSPTHLIKTRGQQATLRCSPISGHTSVYWYQQALGLGLQFLLWYDEGEERNRGNFPPRFSGRQFPNYSSELNVNALELEDSALYLCASSLGLQGNQPQHFGDGTRLSIL.